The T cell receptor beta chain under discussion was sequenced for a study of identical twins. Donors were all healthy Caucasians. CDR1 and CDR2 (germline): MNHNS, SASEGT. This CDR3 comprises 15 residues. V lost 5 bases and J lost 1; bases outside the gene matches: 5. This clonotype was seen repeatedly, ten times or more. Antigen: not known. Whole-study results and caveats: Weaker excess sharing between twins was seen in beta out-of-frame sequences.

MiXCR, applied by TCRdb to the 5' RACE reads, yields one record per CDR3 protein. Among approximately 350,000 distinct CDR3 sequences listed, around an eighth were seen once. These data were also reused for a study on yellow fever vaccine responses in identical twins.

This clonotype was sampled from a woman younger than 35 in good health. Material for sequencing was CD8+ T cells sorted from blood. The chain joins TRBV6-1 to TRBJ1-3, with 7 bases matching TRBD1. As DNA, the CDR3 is TGTGCCAGCAGTCAAGACAGGGTTTCTGGAAACACCATATATTTT. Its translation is CASSQDRVSGNTIYF.